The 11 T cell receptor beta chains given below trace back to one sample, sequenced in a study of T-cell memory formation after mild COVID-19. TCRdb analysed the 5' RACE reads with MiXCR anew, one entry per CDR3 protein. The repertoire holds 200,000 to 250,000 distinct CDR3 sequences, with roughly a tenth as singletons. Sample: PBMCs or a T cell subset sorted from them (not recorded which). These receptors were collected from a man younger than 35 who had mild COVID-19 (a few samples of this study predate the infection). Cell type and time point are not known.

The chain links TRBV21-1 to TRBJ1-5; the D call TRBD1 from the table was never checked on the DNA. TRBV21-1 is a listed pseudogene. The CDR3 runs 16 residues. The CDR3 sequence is CATDREDSNSNQPQHF. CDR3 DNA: TGTGCCACCGACCGGGAAGACAGTAATAGCAATCAGCCCCAGCATTTT.

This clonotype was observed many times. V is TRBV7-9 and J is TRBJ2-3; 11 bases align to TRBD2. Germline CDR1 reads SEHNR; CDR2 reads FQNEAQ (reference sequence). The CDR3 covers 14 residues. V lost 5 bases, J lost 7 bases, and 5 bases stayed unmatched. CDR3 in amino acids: CASSGGTSGHTQYF. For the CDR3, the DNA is TGTGCCAGCAGCGGCGGGACTAGCGGCCATACGCAGTATTTT.

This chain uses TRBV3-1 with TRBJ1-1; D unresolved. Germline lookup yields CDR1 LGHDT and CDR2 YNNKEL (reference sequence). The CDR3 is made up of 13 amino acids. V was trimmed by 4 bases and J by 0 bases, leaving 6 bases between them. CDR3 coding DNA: TGTGCCAGCAGCCCAATGGTGAACACTGAAGCTTTCTTT. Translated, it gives CASSPMVNTEAFF.

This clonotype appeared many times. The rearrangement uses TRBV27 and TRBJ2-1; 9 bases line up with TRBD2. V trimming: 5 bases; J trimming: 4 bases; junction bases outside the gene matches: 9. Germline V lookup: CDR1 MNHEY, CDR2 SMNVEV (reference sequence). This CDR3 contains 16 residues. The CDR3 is CASSPLASGVYNEQFF. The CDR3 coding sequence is TGTGCCAGCAGTCCCCTGGCTAGCGGGGTATACAATGAGCAGTTCTTC.

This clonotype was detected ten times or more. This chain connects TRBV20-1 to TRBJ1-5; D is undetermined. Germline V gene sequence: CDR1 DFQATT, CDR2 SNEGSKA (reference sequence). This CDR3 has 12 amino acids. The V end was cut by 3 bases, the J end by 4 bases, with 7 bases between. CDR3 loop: CSASSGNQPQHF. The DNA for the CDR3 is TGCAGTGCTAGCTCCGGGAATCAGCCCCAGCATTTT.

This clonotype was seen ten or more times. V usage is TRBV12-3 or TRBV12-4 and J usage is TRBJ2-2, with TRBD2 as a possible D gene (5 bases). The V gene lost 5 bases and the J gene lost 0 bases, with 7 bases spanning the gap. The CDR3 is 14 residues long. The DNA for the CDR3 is TGTGCCAGCAGTAGGACTGCGAACACCGGGGAGCTGTTTTTT. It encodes CASSRTANTGELFF.

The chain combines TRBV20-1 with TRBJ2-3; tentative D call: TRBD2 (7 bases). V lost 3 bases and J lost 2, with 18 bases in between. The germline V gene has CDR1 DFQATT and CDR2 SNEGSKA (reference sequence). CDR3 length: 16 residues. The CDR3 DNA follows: TGCAGTGCTAGGGACCTGGGGGGGGCAACCACAGATACGCAGTATTTT. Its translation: CSARDLGGATTDTQYF.

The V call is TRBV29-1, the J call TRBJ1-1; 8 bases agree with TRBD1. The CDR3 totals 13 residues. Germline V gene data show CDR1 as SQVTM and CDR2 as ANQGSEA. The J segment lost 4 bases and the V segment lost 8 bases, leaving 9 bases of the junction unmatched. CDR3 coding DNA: TGCAGCTTTAGACAGGGGTTGGCCACTGAAGCTTTCTTT. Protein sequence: CSFRQGLATEAFF. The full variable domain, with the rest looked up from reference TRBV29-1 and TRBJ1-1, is SAVISQKPSRDICQRGTSLTIQCQVDSQVTMMFWYRQQPGQSLTLIATANQGSEATYESGFVIDKFPISRPNLTFSTLTVSNMSPEDSSIYLCSFRQGLATEAFFGQGTRLTVV.

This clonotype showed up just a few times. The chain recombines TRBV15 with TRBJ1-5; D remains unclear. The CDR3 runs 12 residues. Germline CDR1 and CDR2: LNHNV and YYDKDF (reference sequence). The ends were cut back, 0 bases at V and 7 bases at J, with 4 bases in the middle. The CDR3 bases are TGTGCCACCAGCAGAGATTTGCAGCCCCAGCATTTT. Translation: CATSRDLQPQHF.

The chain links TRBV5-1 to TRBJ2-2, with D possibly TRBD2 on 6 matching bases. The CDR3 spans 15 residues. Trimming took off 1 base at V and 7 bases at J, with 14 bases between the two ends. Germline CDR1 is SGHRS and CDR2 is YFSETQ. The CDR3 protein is CASSLTAGTVGELFF. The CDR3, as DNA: TGCGCCAGCAGCTTGACAGCCGGGACTGTCGGGGAGCTGTTTTTT.

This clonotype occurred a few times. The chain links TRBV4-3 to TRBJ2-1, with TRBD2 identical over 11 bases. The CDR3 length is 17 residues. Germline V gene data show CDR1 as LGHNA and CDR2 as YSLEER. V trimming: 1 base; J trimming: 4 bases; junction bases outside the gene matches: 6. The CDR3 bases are TGCGCCAGCAGCCAAGCGGCGGGACTAGCGGCTTACAATGAGCAGTTCTTC. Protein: CASSQAAGLAAYNEQFF.